A selection of T cell receptor beta chains follows, all from one sample in a study of cytomegalovirus exposure and HLA in healthy donors. TCRdb's table, derived via immunoSEQ multiplex PCR, lists solely in-frame clones and lacks some. Of approximately 220,000 clones detected, 70% to 80% appear once; the ten largest clones hold 15% to 18%. The source material was PBMCs. The receptors stem from a man in his forties in good health and CMV-seronegative. CDR3s leave out the opening cysteine and the closing phenylalanine or tryptophan.

TRBJ1-4 TRBV10-3 AIRDSMSEKLF
TRBJ1-2 TRBV5-4 ASSWTNDRDGYT
TRBJ2-1 TRBV12-5 ASGLSGGSGFEQF
TRBJ1-2 TRBV18 ASSPPDRGGYT
TRBJ1-1 TRBV19 ASSYAAEAF
TRBJ2-3 TRBV29-1 SVELHRGTQY
TRBJ1-4 TRBV19 ACSGGTNEKLF
TRBJ2-3 TRBV4-2 ASSQDRGGPDTQY
TRBJ1-2 TRBV10-2 ASRTGADGYGYT
TRBJ2-7 TRBV27 ASTRTGGVDRFKQY
TRBJ1-5 TRBV4-2 ASSQAGIDQPQH
TRBJ1-1 TRBV27 ASTPRARMNTEAF
TRBJ2-5 TRBV5-1 ASSLRTSGGYQETQY
TRBJ2-2 TRBV28 ASSPDRASGRVWTGELF
TRBJ1-2 TRBV2 ASRAGLPTGYT
TRBJ2-5 TRBV5-1 ASSLGATMETQY
TRBJ1-5 TRBV11-2 ASSYTVGEREPQH
TRBJ1-5 TRBV19 ASSDRASNQPQH
TRBJ2-7 TRBV9 ASSVGTSGAYEQY
TRBJ2-5 TRBV2 ASRVSGGLTETQY
TRBJ2-7 TRBV5-1 ASGGQGHEQY
TRBJ1-2 TRBV2 ASSTPPGFYGYT
TRBJ2-2 TRBV4-3 ASSQDRVTPAGTGELF
TRBJ1-1 TRBV6-6 ASRLTENTEAF
TRBJ2-2 TRBV18 ASSPSGTHVTGELF
TRBJ2-1 TRBV19 ASSIFTGTRNYNEQF
TRBJ1-2 TRBV29-1 SVEMWGDGGYGYT
TRBJ1-5 TRBV18 ASSLAGTGTNQPQH
TRBJ1-6 TRBV10-3 ATTDRGIDSPLH
TRBJ1-1 TRBV7-9 ASGPPFRDIVMNTEAF
TRBJ1-1 TRBV20-1 SARPETEAF
TRBJ2-5 TRBV10-3 AISESGQGSQETQY
TRBJ2-2 TRBV2 ASKTGGTTGELF
TRBJ2-7 TRBV5-6 ASSAGTGFGEQY
TRBJ2-1 TRBV19 ASSFQGGGSRSSQF
TRBJ2-7 TRBV25-1 ASTRTGDPSYEQY
TRBJ2-1 TRBV27 ASSLDRDLGGDEQF